This T cell receptor beta chain was identified in a study of T cell responses to AZD1222 COVID-19 vaccine. Here immunoSEQ multiplex PCR was the method, and the copy in TCRdb shows in-frame clones only, minus some. The sample has tens of thousands of clones; 83% are singletons. CDR1 is KGHSH, CDR2 LQKENI, per germline. CDR3 length equals 15 residues. J gave up 2 bases and V 3 bases, and 5 bases lay outside the gene matches. The V gene is TRBV18, the J gene TRBJ2-7; 9 nucleotides line up with TRBD1. The clonotype originates from an adult who received the AZD1222 COVID-19 vaccine. The source material was peripheral blood, sampled 28 days after the second AZD1222 dose. CDR3 DNA: TGTGCCAGCTCACCCGACAGGGGGGACACCTACGAGCAGTACTTC. Protein sequence: CASSPDRGDTYEQYF.